Following are 3 T cell receptor beta chains from one sample sequenced in a study of T cell repertoires in cytomegalovirus infection (dated by TCRdb to 2018 to 2020). Their cognate antigens are unknown. This sample's treatment or condition label indicates: in vitro stimulation with specific CMV peptide epitopes to enrich CMV-specific T cells. Sequenced using an Illumina HiSeq 1500. Using fastp at Q25 and MiXCR, TCRdb reprocessed the public reads and kept productive beta chains. Here each entry gathers all rows of one CDR3 protein and keeps the most common genes and DNA. Present in this sample are about 570,000 distinct CDR3 sequences, over 35% of which were seen just once. About 48% of the sample is in the top ten clones. The material was cultured PBMCs, obtained from culture after CMV antigen stimulation. The receptors stem from a human donor in good health (CMV status not recorded). Some clones in this sample may be carry-over from other donors' samples.

The chain uses TRBV27 and TRBJ1-6; no firm D call. The CDR3 spans 15 residues. Germline V lookup: CDR1 MNHEY, CDR2 SMNVEV (reference sequence). The V end was cut by 5 bases, the J end by 6 bases, with 14 bases between. DNA for the CDR3: TGTGCCAGCAGTCTAGCGGGCACCCTTAATTCACCCCTCCACTTT. This gives the protein CASSLAGTLNSPLHF.

This clonotype was observed a few times. The chain couples TRBV6-1 to TRBJ1-1, with D hard to call. The length of the CDR3 is 10 residues. V was cut by 3 bases and J by 4 bases, with 0 bases left in between. Germline V gives CDR1 MNHNS, CDR2 SASEGT. CDR3 sequence: CASSDTEAFF. CDR3 sequence (DNA): TGTGCCAGCAGTGACACTGAAGCTTTCTTT.

The V and J genes are TRBV7-6 and TRBJ2-2; the D gene is possibly TRBD1 (5 bases). CDR3 size: 15 residues. V lost 4 bases and J 7 bases, leaving 16 bases between the germline ends. CDR1 and CDR2 (germline): SGHVS, FNYEAQ. The CDR3 region is CASSYTQGIGGELFF. The CDR3 DNA sequence: TGTGCCAGCAGCTACACCCAGGGAATCGGCGGGGAGCTGTTTTTT.